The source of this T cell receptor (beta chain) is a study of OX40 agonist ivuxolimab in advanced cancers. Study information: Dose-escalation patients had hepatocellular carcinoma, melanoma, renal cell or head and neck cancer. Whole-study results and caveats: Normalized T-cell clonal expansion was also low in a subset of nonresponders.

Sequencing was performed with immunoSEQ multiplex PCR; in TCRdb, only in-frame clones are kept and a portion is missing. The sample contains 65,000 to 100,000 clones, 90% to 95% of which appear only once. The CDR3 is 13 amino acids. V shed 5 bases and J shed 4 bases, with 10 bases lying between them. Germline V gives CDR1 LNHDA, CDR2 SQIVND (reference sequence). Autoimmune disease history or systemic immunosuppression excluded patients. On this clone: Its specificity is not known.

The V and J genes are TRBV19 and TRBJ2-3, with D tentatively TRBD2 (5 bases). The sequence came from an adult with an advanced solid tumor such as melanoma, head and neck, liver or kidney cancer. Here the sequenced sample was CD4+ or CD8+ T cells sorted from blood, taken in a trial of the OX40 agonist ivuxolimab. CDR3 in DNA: TGTGCCAGTAGTCCACGGGAAGCAGATACGCAGTATTTT. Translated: CASSPREADTQYF.